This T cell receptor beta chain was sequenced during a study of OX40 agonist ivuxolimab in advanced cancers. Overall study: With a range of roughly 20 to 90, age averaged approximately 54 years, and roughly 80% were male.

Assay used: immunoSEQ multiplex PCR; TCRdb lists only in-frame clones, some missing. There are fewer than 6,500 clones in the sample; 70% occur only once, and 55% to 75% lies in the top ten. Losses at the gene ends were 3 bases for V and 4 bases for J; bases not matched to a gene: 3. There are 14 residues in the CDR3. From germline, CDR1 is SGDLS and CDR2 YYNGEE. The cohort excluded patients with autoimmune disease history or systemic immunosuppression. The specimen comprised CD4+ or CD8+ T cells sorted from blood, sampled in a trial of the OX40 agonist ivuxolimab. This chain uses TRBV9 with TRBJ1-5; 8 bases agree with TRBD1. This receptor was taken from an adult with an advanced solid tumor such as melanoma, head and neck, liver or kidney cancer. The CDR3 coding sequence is TGTGCCAGCAGCGCCGGACAGGGAAATCAGCCCCAGCATTTT. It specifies CASSAGQGNQPQHF.